This T cell receptor beta chain was found in a study of T cells after yellow fever vaccination. This clonotype was counted only a few times. 5'RACE template switching generated TCR cDNA, adding a universal primer site and UMIs. TCRdb used MiXCR to reprocess the 5' RACE reads, holding one entry per CDR3 protein. The sample yields 100,000 to 150,000 distinct CDR3 sequences, over 8% seen once. Sequenced material: CD8+ T cells sorted from PBMCs, taken on the day of the yellow fever booster vaccination. This clonotype was sampled from a man aged 18 to 30 who received the YFV17D yellow fever vaccine.

In DNA, the CDR3 is TGTGCCAGCAGCCAGGTCGGGGGCTATGGCTACACCTTC. It specifies CASSQVGGYGYTF. This chain links TRBV5-4 with TRBJ1-2; the D gene is possibly TRBD1 (5 bases). The V gene's germline CDR1 is SGHNT and CDR2 YYREEE (reference sequence). With 4 bases removed from V and 4 bases from J, the gap between germline ends came to 11 bases. This CDR3 contains 13 residues.